This is a list of T cell receptor beta chains from one sample in a study of T cells in Graves' hyperthyroidism and ophthalmopathy. TCRdb analysed the multiplex PCR reads with MiXCR anew, one entry per CDR3 protein. The sample carries 130,000 to 150,000 distinct CDR3 sequences, over 20% recorded once. Sequenced: blood. The receptors derive from a woman aged 50 to 60 with Graves' hyperthyroidism that later progressed to Graves' ophthalmopathy. Both conserved end residues are part of each CDR3. The order of the fields is D gene, V gene, clone size, J gene, CDR3 DNA, CDR3 protein. A D gene is named only where the DNA matches it firmly. Clone size is not always given. Where it is, it says once, few, many or a class for expanded clones.

D gene: NA; V gene: TRBV28; clone size: NA; J gene: TRBJ1-5; CDR3 DNA: TGTGCCAGCAGTCCCAGGGGAGCAGGGTTTAATCAGCCCCAGCATTTT; CDR3 protein: CASSPRGAGFNQPQHF
D gene: NA; V gene: TRBV27; clone size: NA; J gene: TRBJ1-1; CDR3 DNA: TGTGCCAGCAGTTCAGGGGACACTGAAGCTTTCTTT; CDR3 protein: CASSSGDTEAFF
D gene: NA; V gene: TRBV13; clone size: many; J gene: TRBJ1-4; CDR3 DNA: TGTGCCAGCAGCTTAGGCGGGTTTGGTGAAAAACTGTTTTTT; CDR3 protein: CASSLGGFGEKLFF
D gene: NA; V gene: TRBV6-1; clone size: many; J gene: TRBJ2-3; CDR3 DNA: TGTGCCAGCAGTGATTATGGGGCCTTCCGTCCAGATACGCAGTATTTT; CDR3 protein: CASSDYGAFRPDTQYF
D gene: TRBD2; V gene: TRBV20-1; clone size: many; J gene: TRBJ2-1; CDR3 DNA: TGCAGTGCTAGAGATCTGCAGGGACTAGCATTCTACAATGAGCAGTTCTTC; CDR3 protein: CSARDLQGLAFYNEQFF
D gene: NA; V gene: TRBV28; clone size: once; J gene: TRBJ1-2; CDR3 DNA: TGTGCCAGCAGGGGGGTTGGCTATGGCTACACCTTC; CDR3 protein: CASRGVGYGYTF
D gene: NA; V gene: TRBV5-1; clone size: NA; J gene: TRBJ2-3; CDR3 DNA: TGCGCCAGCAGCTTGGCGACGGGGTCGGGAGCAGATACGCAGTATTTT; CDR3 protein: CASSLATGSGADTQYF
D gene: TRBD2; V gene: TRBV5-1; clone size: many; J gene: TRBJ2-1; CDR3 DNA: TGCGCCAGCAGCTTTCGAGTGATTGGCGGGGGCAATGAGCAGTTCTTC; CDR3 protein: CASSFRVIGGGNEQFF
D gene: NA; V gene: TRBV9; clone size: NA; J gene: TRBJ2-3; CDR3 DNA: TGTGCCAGCAGCCTGACAGGCCTCGCAGGGACAGATACGCAGTATTTT; CDR3 protein: CASSLTGLAGTDTQYF
D gene: NA; V gene: TRBV11-3; clone size: many; J gene: TRBJ1-1; CDR3 DNA: TGTGCCAGCAGCTCAAATGGGAACACTGAAGCTTTCTTT; CDR3 protein: CASSSNGNTEAFF
D gene: NA; V gene: TRBV28; clone size: many; J gene: TRBJ2-7; CDR3 DNA: TGTGCCAGCAGTTATACCTACGAGCAGTACTTC; CDR3 protein: CASSYTYEQYF
D gene: NA; V gene: TRBV2; clone size: many; J gene: TRBJ2-2; CDR3 DNA: TGTGCCAGCAGCGGCAGAGGCCGCGGGGAGCTGTTTTTT; CDR3 protein: CASSGRGRGELFF
D gene: NA; V gene: TRBV5-1; clone size: many; J gene: TRBJ1-1; CDR3 DNA: TGCGCCAGCAGCTTTTCGGAGGTGAACACTGAAGCTTTCTTT; CDR3 protein: CASSFSEVNTEAFF
D gene: TRBD2; V gene: TRBV6-1; clone size: many; J gene: TRBJ2-1; CDR3 DNA: TGTGCCAGCGGTGACCGACTAGCGGGAGGAGGCGAGCAGTTCTTC; CDR3 protein: CASGDRLAGGGEQFF
D gene: TRBD2; V gene: TRBV2; clone size: many; J gene: TRBJ2-2; CDR3 DNA: TGTGCCAGCAGCATGAGGCTAGCGGGAGGGGTCACCGGGGAGCTGTTTTTT; CDR3 protein: CASSMRLAGGVTGELFF
D gene: TRBD1; V gene: TRBV6-1; clone size: once; J gene: TRBJ1-1; CDR3 DNA: TGTGCCAGCACCCAGGACAGGGTCGATCAGGGGAACACTGAAGCTTTCTTT; CDR3 protein: CASTQDRVDQGNTEAFF
D gene: NA; V gene: TRBV10-3; clone size: few; J gene: TRBJ1-5; CDR3 DNA: TGTGCCATCAGTGAAATAGGGGCTGGTAAGCCCCAGCATTTT; CDR3 protein: CAISEIGAGKPQHF
D gene: NA; V gene: TRBV6-1; clone size: many; J gene: TRBJ2-1; CDR3 DNA: TGTGCCACCCGGAGGGATAGCCTCCATGAGCAGTTCTTC; CDR3 protein: CATRRDSLHEQFF
D gene: NA; V gene: TRBV6-1; clone size: few; J gene: TRBJ2-2; CDR3 DNA: TGTGCCAGCAGTGAAAAAGACGGGAGCACCGGGGAGCTGTTTTTT; CDR3 protein: CASSEKDGSTGELFF
D gene: NA; V gene: TRBV9; clone size: NA; J gene: TRBJ1-1; CDR3 DNA: TGTGCCAGCAGCGGGGGGCTAAACACTGAAGCTTTCTTT; CDR3 protein: CASSGGLNTEAFF
D gene: NA; V gene: TRBV11-2; clone size: many; J gene: TRBJ1-1; CDR3 DNA: TGTGCCAGCAGCCAGAGGACAGACACTGAAGCTTTCTTT; CDR3 protein: CASSQRTDTEAFF
D gene: TRBD2; V gene: TRBV2; clone size: many; J gene: TRBJ2-4; CDR3 DNA: TGTGCCAGCAGTGCTAGCGGCCCGGCCAAAAACATTCAGTACTTC; CDR3 protein: CASSASGPAKNIQYF
D gene: NA; V gene: TRBV18; clone size: few; J gene: TRBJ2-7; CDR3 DNA: TGTGCCAGCTCACCTTCGCAGGCCTACGAGCAGTACTTC; CDR3 protein: CASSPSQAYEQYF
D gene: TRBD1; V gene: TRBV27; clone size: many; J gene: TRBJ1-5; CDR3 DNA: TGTGCCAGCGCGGACAGGTGGGGCAATCAGCCCCAGCATTTT; CDR3 protein: CASADRWGNQPQHF
D gene: NA; V gene: TRBV18; clone size: NA; J gene: TRBJ1-1; CDR3 DNA: TGTGCCAGCTCCGGGTATAGGCTGAACACTGAAGCTTTCTTT; CDR3 protein: CASSGYRLNTEAFF
D gene: NA; V gene: TRBV20-1; clone size: many; J gene: TRBJ2-1; CDR3 DNA: TGCAGTGCTAGAGATTCCAGAAGTCCATACAATGAGCAGTTCTTC; CDR3 protein: CSARDSRSPYNEQFF
D gene: TRBD1; V gene: TRBV5-5; clone size: once; J gene: TRBJ1-2; CDR3 DNA: TGTGCCAGCAGCCAGGCAGGGGGCGAAGGCTACACCTTC; CDR3 protein: CASSQAGGEGYTF
D gene: NA; V gene: TRBV18; clone size: many; J gene: TRBJ2-1; CDR3 DNA: TGTGCCAGCTCACCAAACAGGAAGGGAAATGAGCAGTTCTTC; CDR3 protein: CASSPNRKGNEQFF
D gene: TRBD1; V gene: TRBV2; clone size: many; J gene: TRBJ2-2; CDR3 DNA: TGTGCCAGCCTATACGGACAGGGAAGAACCGGGGAGCTGTTTTTT; CDR3 protein: CASLYGQGRTGELFF
D gene: NA; V gene: TRBV6-1; clone size: few; J gene: TRBJ1-6; CDR3 DNA: TGTGCCAGCAGCACCGGAACCAGGATGTATAATTCACCCCTCCACTTT; CDR3 protein: CASSTGTRMYNSPLHF
D gene: NA; V gene: TRBV2; clone size: NA; J gene: TRBJ2-3; CDR3 DNA: TGTGCCAGCAGTGAAGCACAGGGATATACGCAGTATTTT; CDR3 protein: CASSEAQGYTQYF
D gene: NA; V gene: TRBV27; clone size: few; J gene: TRBJ2-6; CDR3 DNA: TGTGCCAGCAGTCAGAGCTCTGGGGCCAACGTCCTGACTTTC; CDR3 protein: CASSQSSGANVLTF
D gene: NA; V gene: TRBV6-1; clone size: many; J gene: TRBJ1-1; CDR3 DNA: TGTGCCAGCAGTGGAATGGGGGCGGGGGCTGAAGCTTTCTTT; CDR3 protein: CASSGMGAGAEAFF
D gene: TRBD2; V gene: TRBV6-1; clone size: few; J gene: TRBJ2-3; CDR3 DNA: TGTGCCAGCAGTTTGTCTACGGGGGGGAGGGGCACAGATACGCAGTATTTT; CDR3 protein: CASSLSTGGRGTDTQYF
D gene: NA; V gene: TRBV3-1; clone size: once; J gene: TRBJ2-2; CDR3 DNA: TGTGCCAGCAGCCAAGATGCTGGGTGGAGCGGGGAGCTGTTTTTT; CDR3 protein: CASSQDAGWSGELFF
D gene: NA; V gene: TRBV6-1; clone size: few; J gene: TRBJ2-2; CDR3 DNA: TGTGCCAACACTCCTGGACAGCCCAACACCGGGGAGCTGTTTTTT; CDR3 protein: CANTPGQPNTGELFF
D gene: NA; V gene: TRBV6-1; clone size: NA; J gene: TRBJ2-2; CDR3 DNA: TGTGCCAGCAGACGGTCCAGGAAGAACACCGGGGAGCTGTTTTTT; CDR3 protein: CASRRSRKNTGELFF
D gene: TRBD1; V gene: TRBV2; clone size: few; J gene: TRBJ1-2; CDR3 DNA: TGTGCCAGCACCTCGTCAGGGGGGACCCCTAACTATGGCTACACCTTC; CDR3 protein: CASTSSGGTPNYGYTF
D gene: TRBD1; V gene: TRBV6-2/TRBV6-3; clone size: NA; J gene: TRBJ2-4; CDR3 DNA: TGTGCCAGCAGTTCCTTTCCCGGGACAGGGGTCTCAAACATTCAGTACTTC; CDR3 protein: CASSSFPGTGVSNIQYF
D gene: TRBD2; V gene: TRBV6-1; clone size: many; J gene: TRBJ2-2; CDR3 DNA: TGTGCCAGCACTGGACTAGCGGGACCCGGGGAGCTGTTTTTT; CDR3 protein: CASTGLAGPGELFF
D gene: TRBD2; V gene: TRBV6-1; clone size: many; J gene: TRBJ2-1; CDR3 DNA: TGTGCCAGCAGGGCCGGACTAGTCCAGGCCAATGAGCAGTTCTTC; CDR3 protein: CASRAGLVQANEQFF
D gene: NA; V gene: TRBV2; clone size: many; J gene: TRBJ1-4; CDR3 DNA: TGTGCCAGCAGTGGGAGCGTAAGGACAAACAATGAAAAACTGTTTTTT; CDR3 protein: CASSGSVRTNNEKLFF
D gene: NA; V gene: TRBV28; clone size: NA; J gene: TRBJ2-1; CDR3 DNA: TGTGCCAGCAGTCGGAGGGTCCCCCGCTCCTACAATGAGCAGTTCTTC; CDR3 protein: CASSRRVPRSYNEQFF
D gene: NA; V gene: TRBV18; clone size: many; J gene: TRBJ2-3; CDR3 DNA: TGTGCCAGCTCACCTTCTGGGCAACGCGCAGATACGCAGTATTTT; CDR3 protein: CASSPSGQRADTQYF
D gene: TRBD2; V gene: TRBV2; clone size: many; J gene: TRBJ2-7; CDR3 DNA: TGTGCCAGCAGCCGTACGACTAGCGGGAGGGCCAGCGAGCAGTACTTC; CDR3 protein: CASSRTTSGRASEQYF
D gene: NA; V gene: TRBV5-1; clone size: many; J gene: TRBJ2-7; CDR3 DNA: TGCGCCAGCAGCTTGGTTCCGGACACCTCCTACGAGCAGTACTTC; CDR3 protein: CASSLVPDTSYEQYF
D gene: TRBD1; V gene: TRBV5-6; clone size: NA; J gene: TRBJ1-2; CDR3 DNA: TGTGCCAGCAGCTTATATACTTGGTGGACGGGACAGGGGTCTGGCTACACCTTC; CDR3 protein: CASSLYTWWTGQGSGYTF
D gene: NA; V gene: TRBV5-6; clone size: NA; J gene: TRBJ2-2; CDR3 DNA: TGTGCCAGCGGCTCGCGGGGCAGGGTGACCGGGGAGCTGTTTTTT; CDR3 protein: CASGSRGRVTGELFF